This T cell receptor beta chain appears in the sequencing data of a study of blood T cell repertoires in COVID-19. Study summary: Whether acute or convalescent, the COVID-19 samples came from the United States, Italy and Spain. Sources were T cells, B-cell-depleted T cells, or PBMCs; the material itself was cDNA or gDNA.

Here immunoSEQ multiplex PCR was the method, and the copy in TCRdb shows in-frame clones only, minus some. The sample contains some 400,000 clones, roughly 86% of which appear only once. Germline V gene sequence: CDR1 SGHNT, CDR2 YYREEE (reference sequence). This CDR3 has 16 amino acids. V shed 3 bases and J 7 bases; nucleotides not matched to a gene: 8. The TCR sequence derives from a human donor with acute or convalescent COVID-19. The donor label of this sample is uncertain. The specimen sequenced was peripheral blood. The chain employs TRBV5-4 and TRBJ1-6, with TRBD1 identical over 9 bases. The CDR3 DNA sequence: TGTGCCAGCAGCTCACAGGGGGCGAATAGGAATTCACCCCTCCACTTT. Protein: CASSSQGANRNSPLHF.